This TCR beta chain was sequenced for a study of CD8 T cells in Susac syndrome. Study overall: Susac syndrome patients were untreated, on corticosteroids with some adding intravenous immunoglobulin, or on intravenous immunoglobulin only.

Patients with Susac syndrome met the recently defined diagnostic criteria for definite or probable disease. With random hexamers, reverse transcription was performed on about 0.45 to 1 ug of RNA. TCRdb re-derived calls from the immunoSEQ multiplex PCR reads in MiXCR, one entry per CDR3 protein. The sample lists more than 150,000 distinct CDR3 sequences; 95% were seen once. The sample was CD8+ T cells from PBMCs. The TCR comes from a human donor with Susac syndrome.

CDR3 protein: CASTDPQGGEETQYF. The CDR3 DNA sequence: TGTGCCAGCACCGATCCCCAGGGTGGTGAAGAGACCCAGTACTTC. This rearrangement joins TRBV6-2 or TRBV6-3 to TRBJ2-5; D possibly corresponds to TRBD1 (5 bases). The CDR3 is made up of 15 amino acids. Deletions cut 7 bases from V and 3 bases from J, with 18 bases between. Germline V lookup: CDR1 MNHEY, CDR2 SVGEGT.